A selection of T cell receptor beta chains follows, all from one sample in a study of blood T cell repertoires in COVID-19. Some clones are missing from TCRdb's copy, which holds only in-frame ones; the method was immunoSEQ multiplex PCR. The table has about 380,000 clones, more than 85% seen once. Sequenced input: PBMCs or T cells enriched from blood (not recorded which). The receptors come from a woman under 40 who had recovered from COVID-19. CDR3s leave out the opening cysteine and the closing phenylalanine or tryptophan. A D gene is named only where the DNA matches it firmly.

TRBD1,TRBJ2-2,TRBV7-9,ATPGTLGQGGANTGELF
.,TRBJ2-5,TRBV19,ASSNRDQETQY
.,TRBJ2-7,TRBV12-3/TRBV12-4,ASSFGVPLEQY
.,TRBJ2-3,TRBV7-9,ASSLALADTQY
.,TRBJ2-3,TRBV6-2/TRBV6-3,ASSTSPGTGGTDTQY
.,TRBJ1-2,TRBV19,ASGEGAAEVYGYT
TRBD1,TRBJ1-4,TRBV7-9,ASRYGTGPNEKLF
TRBD2,TRBJ2-1,TRBV29-1,SVAGGSYNEQF
.,TRBJ1-3,TRBV21-1,ASSTRNDRALLDHTIY
TRBD1,TRBJ2-1,TRBV18,ASSKASDRGDHNEQF
TRBD2,TRBJ2-1,TRBV19,ASSIDHSGSVNEQF
.,TRBJ2-7,TRBV25-1,ASSEPSGGSYEQY
TRBD2,TRBJ2-5,TRBV6-2/TRBV6-3,ASSYRVLAGDQETQY
.,TRBJ1-2,TRBV7-9,ASSSGTGGNYGYT
TRBD2,TRBJ2-7,TRBV3-1/TRBV3-2,ASSPATSGVAGSYEQY